Listed below are T cell receptor beta chains from one sample, sequenced in a study of human thymus T cells. The data were produced by immunoSEQ multiplex PCR, yet TCRdb's version contains in-frame clones alone and is incomplete. There are 75,000 to 90,000 clones in the sample; roughly 97% occur only once, and roughly 0.03% lies in the top ten. Sequenced sample: thymus tissue. The receptors come from a boy under three years old with a congenital heart defect but otherwise immunologically healthy. Both conserved end residues are part of each CDR3. The D gene is left open where the match is weak. Some rows mark clone size as missing; the rest say once, few, many or name a class of expanded clone.

NA	TRBJ2-3	TRBD2	TRBV30	CAWSVGASGGTDTQYF	TGTGCCTGGAGTGTAGGGGCTAGCGGGGGCACAGATACGCAGTATTTT
NA	TRBJ2-2	TRBD2	TRBV27	CASSSWTSPMTPNTGELFF	TGTGCCAGCAGTTCTTGGACTAGCCCTATGACCCCCAACACCGGGGAGCTGTTTTTT
NA	TRBJ2-1	TRBD2	TRBV5-4	CASSSETSGSSYNEQFF	TGTGCCAGCAGCTCCGAGACTAGCGGGTCATCCTACAATGAGCAGTTCTTC
NA	TRBJ2-2	NA	TRBV4-1	CASSQDVTRARDTGELFF	TGCGCCAGCAGCCAAGATGTCACTAGGGCACGGGACACCGGGGAGCTGTTTTTT
NA	TRBJ2-3	TRBD2	TRBV9	CASSVGRGGTDTQYF	TGTGCCAGCAGCGTCGGGCGGGGAGGGACAGATACGCAGTATTTT
NA	TRBJ2-1	TRBD2	TRBV5-4	CASSRRLAGLVGMSAQFF	TGTGCCAGCAGCCGCCGGTTAGCGGGGCTAGTCGGAATGAGTGCGCAGTTCTTC
NA	TRBJ2-6	TRBD1	TRBV7-8	CASSWGPGQGASGANVLTF	TGTGCCAGCAGCTGGGGGCCGGGACAGGGGGCCTCTGGGGCCAACGTCCTGACTTTC
NA	TRBJ1-5	NA	TRBV6-1	CASSDTGLNQPQHF	TGTGCCAGCAGTGACACAGGTCTCAATCAGCCCCAGCATTTT
NA	TRBJ2-1	TRBD2	TRBV19	CASSIKGLAGEGAYNEQFF	TGTGCCAGTAGTATAAAGGGACTAGCGGGAGAGGGGGCCTACAATGAGCAGTTCTTC
NA	TRBJ2-5	NA	TRBV7-9	CASSLKAYQETQYF	TGTGCCAGCAGCTTGAAAGCGTACCAAGAGACCCAGTACTTC
NA	TRBJ2-7	TRBD1	TRBV28	CASRTTGASSYEQYF	TGTGCCAGCAGGACTACAGGGGCCAGCTCCTACGAGCAGTACTTC
NA	TRBJ1-2	TRBD1	TRBV11-3	CASSFGTGNYGYTF	TGTGCCAGCAGCTTTGGGACAGGGAACTATGGCTACACCTTC
NA	TRBJ2-3	TRBD1	TRBV14	CASSRKRTGVSASTDTQYF	TGTGCCAGCAGCCGAAAGAGGACAGGGGTCTCGGCCAGCACAGATACGCAGTATTTT
NA	TRBJ1-4	NA	TRBV30	CAWSPWTTGSTTNEKLFF	TGTGCCTGGAGTCCCTGGACCACAGGGTCAACAACTAATGAAAAACTGTTTTTT
NA	TRBJ2-1	TRBD1	TRBV11-3	CASTNRASGQGTGNEQFF	TGTGCCAGCACCAATAGGGCATCGGGACAGGGAACTGGCAATGAGCAGTTCTTC
NA	TRBJ2-1	TRBD1	TRBV6-1	CASSEGGTGWLYNEQFF	TGTGCCAGCAGTGAAGGAGGGACAGGGTGGCTTTACAATGAGCAGTTCTTC
NA	TRBJ2-3	NA	TRBV9	CASSLRGSTRDTDTQYF	TGTGCCAGCAGCCTCAGAGGGTCTACTCGGGACACAGATACGCAGTATTTT
NA	TRBJ2-3	NA	TRBV14	CASSRGSTDTQYF	TGTGCCAGCAGCCGCGGGTCCACAGATACGCAGTATTTT
NA	TRBJ2-3	TRBD2	TRBV4-2	CASSQDYRTSGPPNGADTQYF	TGTGCCAGCAGCCAAGATTATAGGACTAGTGGGCCCCCCAATGGGGCAGATACGCAGTATTTT
NA	TRBJ2-5	TRBD2	TRBV18	CASSPHLLAGGPKWETQYF	TGTGCCAGCTCACCACACCTTCTAGCGGGAGGGCCAAAGTGGGAGACCCAGTACTTC
NA	TRBJ1-1	NA	TRBV6-6	CASSYPAGWRNTEAFF	TGTGCCAGCAGTTACCCCGCGGGCTGGAGGAACACTGAAGCTTTCTTT
NA	TRBJ1-1	NA	TRBV7-9	CASSFRSRRDTEAFF	TGTGCCAGCAGCTTTAGAAGCAGGAGGGACACTGAAGCTTTCTTT
once	TRBJ1-1	NA	TRBV23-1	CASSQLEEAREDTEAFF	TGCGCCAGCAGTCAATTGGAGGAAGCGAGGGAGGACACTGAAGCTTTCTTT
NA	TRBJ2-1	TRBD2	TRBV14	CASSQASGSRCNEQFF	TGTGCCAGCAGCCAAGCTAGCGGGAGTAGGTGCAATGAGCAGTTCTTC
NA	TRBJ2-3	TRBD2	TRBV6-5	CASSYSSGSLDTQYF	TGTGCCAGCAGTTACTCTAGCGGGAGCTTAGATACGCAGTATTTT
NA	TRBJ2-1	TRBD2	TRBV28	CASSGTSKKNNEQFF	TGTGCCAGCAGCGGGACTAGCAAAAAAAACAATGAGCAGTTCTTC
NA	TRBJ2-7	TRBD2	TRBV18	CASSPQRDYEQYF	TGTGCCAGCTCACCACAGCGGGATTACGAGCAGTACTTC
NA	TRBJ1-5	NA	TRBV19	CASSLEGGNQPQHF	TGTGCCAGTAGCCTGGAGGGAGGCAATCAGCCCCAGCATTTT
NA	TRBJ2-5	TRBD2	TRBV28	CASGKGLAEETQYF	TGTGCCAGCGGTAAGGGACTAGCGGAAGAGACCCAGTACTTC
NA	TRBJ2-3	NA	TRBV7-3	CASSLNRDSTDTQYF	TGTGCCAGCAGCTTAAATAGGGACAGCACAGATACGCAGTATTTT
NA	TRBJ1-2	NA	TRBV2	CASSEKLNYGYTF	TGTGCCAGCAGTGAAAAGCTTAACTATGGCTACACCTTC
NA	TRBJ2-7	TRBD2	TRBV2	CARRAEREGLSDF	TGTGCCAGACGGGCAGAACGGGAGGGTTTGTCGGACTTC
NA	TRBJ2-1	NA	TRBV7-2	CASSLAKRDEQFF	TGTGCCAGCAGCTTAGCGAAGCGGGATGAGCAGTTCTTC
NA	TRBJ1-2	NA	TRBV19	CASSIRGTGRLDYGYTF	TGTGCCAGTAGTATACGGGGTACAGGGCGTCTGGACTATGGCTACACCTTC
NA	TRBJ1-2	NA	TRBV27	CASSLLGNLNYGYTF	TGTGCCAGCAGTTTACTTGGTAATTTGAACTATGGCTACACCTTC
NA	TRBJ1-1	NA	TRBV7-2	CASSLQDVTEAFF	TGTGCCAGCAGCTTACAGGATGTCACTGAAGCTTTCTTT
NA	TRBJ1-1	TRBD1	TRBV28	CATPDRIPLGDTEAFF	TGTGCCACCCCGGACAGGATCCCCCTTGGGGACACTGAAGCTTTCTTT
once	TRBJ2-1	TRBD2	TRBV14	CASSQSRTSGRGNEQFF	TGTGCCAGCAGCCAGTCGAGAACTAGCGGGAGAGGCAATGAGCAGTTCTTC
NA	TRBJ2-5	TRBD2	TRBV4-3	CASSRGPTSGVQETQYF	TGCGCCAGCAGCAGGGGCCCGACTAGCGGGGTCCAAGAGACCCAGTACTTC
NA	TRBJ1-1	NA	TRBV11-2	CASSLVSVLPLDTEAFF	TGTGCCAGCAGCTTAGTCTCGGTTCTCCCCCTAGACACTGAAGCTTTCTTT
NA	TRBJ2-3	TRBD2	TRBV5-1	CASSLVPAGLAGGDSTDTQYF	TGCGCCAGCAGCTTGGTTCCGGCGGGGCTAGCGGGAGGGGACAGCACAGATACGCAGTATTTT
NA	TRBJ2-7	TRBD1	TRBV28	CASSLIRQGDGEQYF	TGTGCCAGCAGCCTAATCAGACAGGGGGACGGCGAGCAGTACTTC
NA	TRBJ2-7	NA	TRBV5-1	CASSFRREQYF	TGCGCCAGCAGCTTCCGTCGGGAGCAGTACTTC
NA	TRBJ2-6	NA	TRBV7-9	CASSEGGANVLTF	TGTGCCAGCAGCGAGGGTGGGGCCAACGTCCTGACTTTC
NA	TRBJ1-4	NA	TRBV9	CASSSGWTNATNEKLFF	TGTGCCAGCAGCTCAGGGTGGACAAACGCAACTAATGAAAAACTGTTTTTT
NA	TRBJ2-3	TRBD2	TRBV10-1	CASSVGSGRALNTQYF	TGCGCCAGCAGTGTTGGAAGCGGGAGGGCCCTAAATACGCAGTATTTT
few	TRBJ1-2	NA	TRBV12-5	CASGLVGQDGYTF	TGTGCTAGTGGTTTGGTAGGGCAGGATGGCTACACCTTC
NA	TRBJ2-2	NA	TRBV19	CASSIRENTGELFF	TGTGCCAGTAGTATCCGGGAGAACACCGGGGAGCTGTTTTTT
NA	TRBJ1-1	TRBD1	TRBV4-3	CASSQDEGQEPWAEAFF	TGCGCCAGCAGCCAAGACGAGGGACAGGAGCCCTGGGCTGAAGCTTTCTTT
NA	TRBJ1-4	NA	TRBV7-9	CASSLVSPTNEKLFF	TGTGCCAGCAGCCTAGTATCTCCAACTAATGAAAAACTGTTTTTT
NA	TRBJ1-3	NA	TRBV29-1	CSVEHRTSSGNTIYF	TGCAGCGTTGAACACCGAACTTCCTCTGGAAACACCATATATTTT
once	TRBJ2-4	NA	TRBV9	CASSLGTSGDIQYF	TGTGCCAGCAGCTTAGGGACCTCAGGGGACATTCAGTACTTC
NA	TRBJ1-2	NA	TRBV21-1	CASSWGPNSSTF	TGTGCCAGCTCTTGGGGACCCAACAGCTCCACCTTC
NA	TRBJ2-7	NA	TRBV20-1	CSATLGYF	TGCAGTGCCACGTTGGGGTACTTC
NA	TRBJ1-1	TRBD1	TRBV27	CASSPPPPPRTGLKTEAFF	TGTGCCAGCAGCCCCCCCCCACCCCCGCGGACAGGGTTGAAAACTGAAGCTTTCTTT
once	TRBJ2-3	NA	TRBV5-4	CARRGHRSTDTQYF	TGTGCCAGGAGGGGACACAGGAGCACAGATACGCAGTATTTT
NA	TRBJ2-7	TRBD1	TRBV12-5	CASARGTGGTGEQYF	TGTGCTAGTGCTAGGGGGACAGGGGGAACTGGAGAGCAGTACTTC
once	TRBJ1-2	TRBD1	TRBV5-1	CASSSTGGPGRDGYTF	TGCGCCAGCAGCTCGACAGGGGGGCCCGGGAGGGATGGCTACACCTTC